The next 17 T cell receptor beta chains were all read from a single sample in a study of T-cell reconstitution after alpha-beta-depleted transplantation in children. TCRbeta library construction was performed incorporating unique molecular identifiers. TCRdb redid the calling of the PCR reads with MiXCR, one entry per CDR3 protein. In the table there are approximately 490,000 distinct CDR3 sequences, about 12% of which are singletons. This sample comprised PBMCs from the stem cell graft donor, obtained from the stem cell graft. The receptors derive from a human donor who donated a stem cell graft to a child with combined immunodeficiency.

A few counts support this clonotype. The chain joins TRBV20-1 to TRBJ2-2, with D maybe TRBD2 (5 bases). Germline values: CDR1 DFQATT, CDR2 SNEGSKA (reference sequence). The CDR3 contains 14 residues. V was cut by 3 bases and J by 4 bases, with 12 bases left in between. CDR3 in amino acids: CSASTLAPTGELFF. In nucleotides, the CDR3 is TGCAGTGCTAGTACTCTAGCCCCCACCGGGGAGCTGTTTTTT.

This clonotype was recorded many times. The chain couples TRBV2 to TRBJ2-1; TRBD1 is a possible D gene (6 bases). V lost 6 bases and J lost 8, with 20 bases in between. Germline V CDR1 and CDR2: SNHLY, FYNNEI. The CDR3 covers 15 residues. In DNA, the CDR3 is TGTGCCAGCAGGACAAACAGGGTATCGTCCCATGAGCAGTTCTTC. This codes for CASRTNRVSSHEQFF.

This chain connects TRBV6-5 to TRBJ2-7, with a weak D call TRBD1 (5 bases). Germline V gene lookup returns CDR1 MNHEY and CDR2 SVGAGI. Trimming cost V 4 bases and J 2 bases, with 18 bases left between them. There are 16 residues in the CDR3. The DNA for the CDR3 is TGTGCCAGCAGTTTCCGACAGTCCTATCTTCCCTACGAGCAGTACTTC. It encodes CASSFRQSYLPYEQYF.

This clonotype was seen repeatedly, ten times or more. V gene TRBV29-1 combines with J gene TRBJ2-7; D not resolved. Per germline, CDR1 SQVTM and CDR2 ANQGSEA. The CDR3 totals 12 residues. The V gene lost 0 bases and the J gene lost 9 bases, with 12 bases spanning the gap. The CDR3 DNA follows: TGCAGCGTTGAAGAGAGTAGGGCATCGCAGTACTTC. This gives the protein CSVEESRASQYF.

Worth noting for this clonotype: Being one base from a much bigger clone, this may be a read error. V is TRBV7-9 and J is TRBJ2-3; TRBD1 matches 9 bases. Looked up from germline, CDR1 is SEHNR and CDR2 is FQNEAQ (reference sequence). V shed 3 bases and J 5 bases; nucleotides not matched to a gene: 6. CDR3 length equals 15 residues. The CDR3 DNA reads TGTGCCAGCAGCTTGAGGACAGGGGACGGAGATACGCAGTATTTT. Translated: CASSLRTGDGDTQYF. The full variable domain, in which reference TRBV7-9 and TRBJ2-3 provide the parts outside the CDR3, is DTGVSQNPRHKITKRGQNVTFRCDPISEHNRLYWYRQTLGQGPEFLTYFQNEAQLEKSRLLSDRFSAERPKGSFSTLEIQRTEQGDSAMYLCASSLRTGDGDTQYFGPGTRLTVL.

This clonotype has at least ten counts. CDR3 protein: CSAKETAVSYEQYF. The CDR3 DNA reads TGCAGTGCCAAGGAGACAGCCGTTTCCTACGAGCAGTACTTC. The rearrangement uses TRBV20-1 and TRBJ2-7; possible D gene TRBD1, 5 bases. The CDR3 length is 14 residues. V dropped 6 bases and J dropped 1 base, with 16 bases sitting between them. Germline CDR1 is DFQATT and CDR2 is SNEGSKA (reference sequence).

The CDR3 loop reads CASNSATGRFGEQYF. CDR3 in DNA: TGTGCCAGCAATTCGGCGACGGGACGATTTGGTGAGCAGTACTTC. The chain is built from TRBV7-9 and TRBJ2-7, with D perhaps given as TRBD1 or TRBD2 (5 bases each). V was trimmed by 7 bases and J by 7 bases, leaving 23 bases between them. Germline CDR1 SEHNR, CDR2 FQNEAQ (reference sequence). The CDR3 sequence is 15 residues long.

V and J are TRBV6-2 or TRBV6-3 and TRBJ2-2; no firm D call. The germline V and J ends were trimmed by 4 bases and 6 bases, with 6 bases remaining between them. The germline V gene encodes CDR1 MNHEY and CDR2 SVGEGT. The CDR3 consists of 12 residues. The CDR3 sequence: CASSSHAGELFF. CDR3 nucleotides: TGTGCCAGCAGTTCACACGCCGGGGAGCTGTTTTTT.

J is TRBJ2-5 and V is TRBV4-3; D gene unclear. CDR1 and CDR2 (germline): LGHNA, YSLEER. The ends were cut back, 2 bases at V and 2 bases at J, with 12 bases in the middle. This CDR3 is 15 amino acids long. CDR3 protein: CASSQSLGNQETQYF. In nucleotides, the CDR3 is TGCGCCAGCAGCCAATCATTGGGTAATCAAGAGACCCAGTACTTC.

The CDR3: CASSQQGAREQYF. The CDR3 region has the DNA TGTGCCAGCAGTCAACAGGGGGCGCGGGAGCAGTACTTC. The chain links TRBV12-3 or TRBV12-4 to TRBJ2-7, with 9 bases lining up with TRBD1. Trimming took 5 bases from V and 7 from J; bases not matched to a gene: 6. The CDR3 has 13 amino acids.

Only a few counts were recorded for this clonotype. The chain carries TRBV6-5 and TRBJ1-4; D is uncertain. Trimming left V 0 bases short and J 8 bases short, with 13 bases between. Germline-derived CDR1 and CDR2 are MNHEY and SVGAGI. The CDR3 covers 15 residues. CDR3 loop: CASSYSHPGFEKLFF. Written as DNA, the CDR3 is TGTGCCAGCAGTTACTCGCACCCCGGATTCGAAAAACTGTTTTTT.

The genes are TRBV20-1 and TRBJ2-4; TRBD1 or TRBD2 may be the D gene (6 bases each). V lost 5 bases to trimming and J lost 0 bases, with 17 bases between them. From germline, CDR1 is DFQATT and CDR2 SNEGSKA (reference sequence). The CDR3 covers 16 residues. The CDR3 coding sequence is TGCAGTGCTCTCTCACGGGGGCGTATAGCCAAAAACATTCAGTACTTC. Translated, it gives CSALSRGRIAKNIQYF.

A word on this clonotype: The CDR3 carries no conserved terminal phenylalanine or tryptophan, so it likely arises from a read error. The CDR3 spells CASSQDPRRYNEQFC. CDR3 bases: TGCGCCAGCAGCCAAGATCCCAGGAGGTACAATGAGCAGTTCTGC. This chain uses TRBV4-3 with TRBJ2-1; TRBD2 might be the D (5 bases). Germline V lookup: CDR1 LGHNA, CDR2 YSLEER. V lost 0 bases to trimming and J lost 4 bases, with 10 bases between them. The CDR3 extends over 15 amino acids.

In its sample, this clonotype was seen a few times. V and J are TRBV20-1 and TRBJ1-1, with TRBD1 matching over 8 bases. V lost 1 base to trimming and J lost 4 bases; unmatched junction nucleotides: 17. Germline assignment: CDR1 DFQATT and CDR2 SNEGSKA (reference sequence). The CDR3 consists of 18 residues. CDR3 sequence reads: CSARGKKANRGRITEAFF. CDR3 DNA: TGCAGTGCTAGAGGCAAGAAAGCAAACAGGGGGAGGATCACTGAAGCTTTCTTT.

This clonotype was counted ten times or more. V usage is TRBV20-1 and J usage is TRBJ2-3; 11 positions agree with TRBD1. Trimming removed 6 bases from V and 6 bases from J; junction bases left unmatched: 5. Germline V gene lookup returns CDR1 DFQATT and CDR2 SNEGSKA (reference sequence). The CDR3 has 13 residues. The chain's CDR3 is CSARTGGADTQYF. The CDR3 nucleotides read TGCAGTGCCCGGACAGGGGGCGCGGATACGCAGTATTTT.

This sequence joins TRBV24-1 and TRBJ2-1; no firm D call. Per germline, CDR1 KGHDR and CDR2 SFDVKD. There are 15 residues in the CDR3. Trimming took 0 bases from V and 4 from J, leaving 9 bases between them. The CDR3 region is CATSDLGRDYNEQFF. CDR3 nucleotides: TGTGCCACCAGTGATTTGGGAAGAGATTACAATGAGCAGTTCTTC.

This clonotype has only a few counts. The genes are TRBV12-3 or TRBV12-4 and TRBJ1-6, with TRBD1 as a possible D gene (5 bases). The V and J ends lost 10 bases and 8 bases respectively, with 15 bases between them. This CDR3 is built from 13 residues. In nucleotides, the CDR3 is TGTGCCACGACCGACAGACTCTATTCACCCCTCCACTTT. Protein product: CATTDRLYSPLHF.